Shown below are 30 T cell receptor beta chains from a single sample sequenced in a study of Graves' ophthalmopathy and Graves' hyperthyroidism (dated by TCRdb to between 2017 and 2018). Sequenced using an Illumina HiSeq 2000. For repertoire sequencing, the TCR beta CDR3 regions were amplified from RNA transcripts. The first round of RT-PCR was done with HTBI primers and the Qiagen OneStep RT-PCR kit, and was followed by a second round of multiplex PCR, then size selection and purification. In TCRdb, the public reads were trimmed at Q25 with fastp and aligned with MiXCR, with productive beta chains retained. CDR3 protein sequences are deduplicated, and each keeps its most common genes and DNA. A total of roughly 160,000 distinct CDR3 sequences appear in this sample, around 40% of them only once. Approximately 8.9% of the sample is in the top ten clones. Sequenced material: peripheral blood. The receptors originated from a man aged 30 to 39 with Graves' ophthalmopathy. Donor details come from another sample of the same person, matched by shared clones.

J is TRBJ2-5 and V is TRBV2; perhaps TRBD1 as D (5 bases). The V gene lost 8 bases and the J gene lost 5 bases, with 21 bases spanning the gap. Germline V lookup: CDR1 SNHLY, CDR2 FYNNEI. The CDR3 contains 15 residues. DNA of the CDR3: TGTGCCAGCTCTCCTCTTTCCGGAGCAGGGGAGACCCAGTACTTC. This sequence encodes CASSPLSGAGETQYF.

The rearrangement joins TRBV7-2 to TRBJ1-1, with D possibly TRBD1 on 5 matching bases. CDR3 size: 14 residues. In germline, CDR1 is SGHTA, CDR2 FQGNSA. V gave up 5 bases and J gave up 2 bases, with 12 bases separating them. The CDR3 DNA sequence: TGTGCCAGCAGCGCAGGGATGACTAACACTGAAGCTTTCTTT. Translating it yields CASSAGMTNTEAFF.

This clonotype occurred a few times. This chain uses TRBV9 with TRBJ1-2, with D unclear. The CDR3 runs 9 residues. CDR1 and CDR2 from the germline V gene are SGDLS and YYNGEE. Trimming stripped 0 bases from V and 12 bases from J, with 3 bases between. The CDR3 loop reads CASSVANTF. The CDR3 DNA sequence: TGTGCCAGCAGCGTAGCCAACACCTTC.

The rearrangement links TRBV12-3 or TRBV12-4 to TRBJ1-3; D gene ambiguous. CDR3 length: 13 amino acids. Deletions cut 2 bases from V and 4 bases from J, with 6 bases between. The CDR3 DNA reads TGTGCCAGCAGTTTAATGGAGGGAAACACCATATATTTT. Amino acid sequence: CASSLMEGNTIYF.

J is TRBJ2-5 and V is TRBV28; a possible D gene is TRBD2 (5 bases). CDR1 is MDHEN and CDR2 is SYDVKM in the germline V gene. With 3 bases removed from V and 9 bases from J, the gap between germline ends came to 14 bases. The CDR3 consists of 13 residues. CDR3 bases: TGTGCCAGCAGTTTTGTGAGGGTGGAGGCCCAGTACTTC. Its protein product is CASSFVRVEAQYF.

This clonotype has just a few counts. This chain joins TRBV7-2 and TRBJ2-5, with 7 nucleotides matching TRBD2. CDR1 is SGHTA and CDR2 is FQGNSA in the germline V gene. The CDR3 runs to 15 residues. With 9 bases clipped from V and 9 bases from J, the junction kept 19 bases outside the gene matches. In DNA, the CDR3 is TGTGCCAGTACCTTCGAGCGGGATAGGGGTCGGGCCCAGTACTTC. Amino acids: CASTFERDRGRAQYF.

The chain couples TRBV12-3 or TRBV12-4 to TRBJ2-5; D unresolved. V was trimmed by 6 bases and J by 2 bases, leaving 16 bases between them. The CDR3 totals 15 residues. CDR3 in DNA: TGTGCCAGCAGCCCCGGGTGGAGCACACAAGAGACCCAGTACTTC. Its translation is CASSPGWSTQETQYF.

This clonotype was found many times. This chain connects TRBV29-1 to TRBJ1-1, with a possible D match to TRBD1 (5 bases). The V gene's germline CDR1 is SQVTM and CDR2 ANQGSEA. V was cut by 4 bases and J by 10 bases, with 10 bases left in between. This CDR3 is built from 10 residues. Here the CDR3 DNA reads TGCAGCGTTGGGCGGGGGGTAGCTTTCTTT. Translating gives CSVGRGVAFF.

This clonotype was found many times. V usage is TRBV28 and J usage is TRBJ2-7, with 11 bases aligning to TRBD2. The CDR3 length is 13 residues. Germline-derived CDR1 and CDR2 are MDHEN and SYDVKM. Germline trimming cut 8 bases from V and 5 bases from J; bases unmatched to any gene: 5. The CDR3, as DNA: TGTGCCAGCTTAACTAGCGGGAGTCACGAGCAGTACTTC. Translated, it gives CASLTSGSHEQYF.

This clonotype appeared many times. The J gene is TRBJ1-2, the V gene TRBV28; 9 bases fit TRBD1. J lost 8 bases, V lost 6 bases, and 13 bases had no gene match. Germline CDR1 reads MDHEN; CDR2 reads SYDVKM. The CDR3 consists of 15 residues. CDR3 sequence (DNA): TGTGCCAGCAGCCTAACAAAACAGGGGGCTGGAGGCTACACCTTC. Translation: CASSLTKQGAGGYTF.

The chain employs TRBV20-1 and TRBJ2-5, with D perhaps assigned TRBD1 or TRBD2 (6 bases each). The CDR3 is 14 amino acids. Between the trimmed V and J ends, which lost 3 bases and 3 bases, there was a span of 14 bases. Looked up from germline, CDR1 is DFQATT and CDR2 is SNEGSKA (reference sequence). The CDR3 DNA reads as TGCAGTGCTAGCTGGAGGGGGAGAGAAGAGACCCAGTACTTC. This codes for CSASWRGREETQYF.

This rearrangement joins TRBV27 to TRBJ2-7; the match to TRBD2 covers 7 bases. This CDR3 is built from 14 residues. V gave up 1 base and J gave up 3 bases; unmatched junction bases: 3. Germline V lookup: CDR1 MNHEY, CDR2 SMNVEV (reference sequence). The CDR3 spells CASSLFASGYEQYF. CDR3 DNA: TGTGCCAGCAGTTTATTTGCTAGCGGCTACGAGCAGTACTTC.

This clonotype appeared many times. The chain links TRBV6-1 to TRBJ1-2, with D maybe TRBD1 (6 bases). This CDR3 contains 17 residues. Trimming took off 0 bases at V and 4 bases at J, with 18 bases between the two ends. Germline values: CDR1 MNHNS, CDR2 SASEGT. CDR3 in amino acids: CASSEAPSYRESYGYTF. CDR3 bases: TGTGCCAGCAGTGAAGCTCCAAGCTACAGGGAAAGCTATGGCTACACCTTC.

The chain links TRBV20-1 to TRBJ2-7; the match to TRBD1 covers 10 bases. Germline CDR1 DFQATT, CDR2 SNEGSKA (reference sequence). The trim removed 3 bases at V and 1 base at J, leaving 6 bases unmatched. The CDR3 is made up of 15 amino acids. The CDR3 DNA sequence: TGCAGTGCTAGCGTTCCGGACAGGGGGTCCTACGAGCAGTACTTC. Amino acid sequence: CSASVPDRGSYEQYF.

This clonotype was detected many times. The chain joins TRBV5-1 to TRBJ2-7; the match to TRBD2 covers 10 bases. The germline V gene has CDR1 SGHRS and CDR2 YFSETQ. Unmatched junction bases numbered 6, after V lost 0 bases and J lost 6 bases. CDR3 length: 15 residues. CDR3 DNA sequence: TGCGCCAGCAGCTTGGGGACTAGCGGAAAGGGCGAGCAGTACTTC. It yields the protein CASSLGTSGKGEQYF.

This clonotype has a handful of counts. The chain uses TRBV28 and TRBJ2-7; D possibly matches TRBD1 or TRBD2 (5 bases each). Germline CDR1 and CDR2: MDHEN and SYDVKM. The CDR3 length is 12 residues. V was cut by 8 bases and J by 2 bases, with 10 bases left in between. CDR3 nucleotides: TGTGCCAGCGAGAGGGGCCCCTACGAGCAGTACTTC. This codes for CASERGPYEQYF.

This clonotype was seen at least ten times. The V and J genes are TRBV6-5 and TRBJ2-5; D might be TRBD1 (6 bases). From germline, CDR1 is MNHEY and CDR2 SVGAGI. Deletions cut 2 bases from V and 5 bases from J, with 12 bases between. The CDR3 loop spans 14 amino acids. CDR3 region: CASSYGYRVETQYF. CDR3 nucleotide sequence: TGTGCCAGCAGTTACGGCTACAGGGTGGAGACCCAGTACTTC.

There are many counts of this clonotype. The rearrangement links TRBV10-3 to TRBJ1-2; 9 nucleotides align to TRBD1. Losses at the gene ends were 7 bases for V and 5 bases for J; bases not matched to a gene: 11. The CDR3 is 15 residues long. Germline-derived CDR1 and CDR2 are ENHRY and SYGVKD. The CDR3 loop is CAIKKITGGAYGYTF. The DNA of the CDR3 is TGTGCCATCAAGAAGATTACAGGGGGCGCTTATGGCTACACCTTC.

This clonotype has at least ten counts. The chain uses TRBV6-2 or TRBV6-3 and TRBJ1-1; TRBD1 is a possible D gene (5 bases). The V gene's germline CDR1 is MNHEY and CDR2 SVGEGT. V lost 7 bases to trimming and J lost 5 bases, with 23 bases between them. This CDR3 contains 16 residues. The CDR3 nucleotides read TGTGCCAGCACCGGGGCCGCGGCCCCAAGAAGGACTGAAGCTTTCTTT. The encoded protein is CASTGAAAPRRTEAFF.

The chain carries TRBV24-1 and TRBJ2-5, with D uncertain. The CDR3 consists of 15 residues. The germline V and J ends were trimmed by 2 bases and 6 bases, with 15 bases remaining between them. From germline, CDR1 is KGHDR and CDR2 SFDVKD. The DNA for the CDR3 is TGTGCCACCAGTGATTCCCTAAATAAGTTCCAGACCCAGTACTTC. The encoded protein is CATSDSLNKFQTQYF.

The chain's CDR3 is CASTPGGRGTLHF. DNA for the CDR3: TGCGCCAGCACCCCAGGCGGTCGGGGGACCCTCCACTTT. The V gene is TRBV5-1, the J gene TRBJ1-6, with D possibly being TRBD1 (5 bases). Germline V gene data show CDR1 as SGHRS and CDR2 as YFSETQ. V was trimmed by 6 bases and J by 14 bases, leaving 18 bases between them. The CDR3 length is 13 residues.

This clonotype showed up many times. The rearrangement links TRBV18 to TRBJ1-2; no firm D call. Between the trimmed V and J ends, which lost 6 bases and 7 bases, there was a span of 12 bases. There are 12 residues in the CDR3. The germline V gene encodes CDR1 KGHSH and CDR2 LQKENI. The CDR3: CASSPSSGGYTF. CDR3 bases: TGTGCCAGCTCCCCTTCTTCGGGTGGCTACACCTTC.

This clonotype has a single count. The chain is built from TRBV28 and TRBJ1-6; D is undetermined. Trimming took 6 bases from V and 5 from J, leaving 11 bases between them. CDR1 and CDR2 (germline): MDHEN, SYDVKM. The CDR3 runs 14 residues. As DNA, the CDR3 is TGTGCCAGCAGCCGCGACCGAAATAATTCACCCCTCCACTTT. Translation: CASSRDRNNSPLHF.

This clonotype was observed at least ten times. The chain is built from TRBV20-1 and TRBJ2-2; the match to TRBD1 covers 12 bases. The germline CDR1 and CDR2 sequences are DFQATT and SNEGSKA (reference sequence). The CDR3 is 14 residues long. V gave up 5 bases and J gave up 6 bases; unmatched junction bases: 4. The CDR3 sequence is CSARGQGAPGELFF. CDR3 bases: TGCAGTGCTCGGGGACAGGGGGCGCCCGGGGAGCTGTTTTTT.

This clonotype came up many times. The chain employs TRBV2 and TRBJ1-5, with D perhaps matching TRBD1 (5 bases). The CDR3 is 13 residues long. Germline assignment: CDR1 SNHLY and CDR2 FYNNEI. V was clipped by 4 bases and J by 5 bases, with 9 bases between them. This CDR3 reads CASSGDGHQPQHF. CDR3 coding DNA: TGTGCCAGCAGTGGGGACGGCCATCAGCCCCAGCATTTT.

At least ten counts were recorded for this clonotype. The chain joins TRBV11-2 to TRBJ1-2; 8 bases are a match to TRBD1. The CDR3 runs 15 residues. Unmatched junction bases numbered 3, after V lost 0 bases and J lost 3 bases. Germline V gene sequence: CDR1 SGHAT, CDR2 FQNNGV. The CDR3, as DNA: TGTGCCAGCAGCTTAGAACAGGGGGGGCACTATGGCTACACCTTC. This encodes CASSLEQGGHYGYTF. Full variable domain (outside the CDR3, taken from reference TRBV11-2 and TRBJ1-2): EAGVAQSPRYKIIEKRQSVAFWCNPISGHATLYWYQQILGQGPKLLIQFQNNGVVDDSQLPKDRFSAERLKGVDSTLKIQPAKLEDSAVYLCASSLEQGGHYGYTFGSGTRLTVV.

This clonotype was observed at least ten times. CDR3 coding DNA: TGCAGCGTTGAAGAGGGGGGTTTTGAGACCCAGTACTTC. This sequence encodes CSVEEGGFETQYF. The chain employs TRBV29-1 and TRBJ2-5; D is perhaps TRBD2 (6 bases). This CDR3 region has 13 residues. Between the trimmed V and J ends, which lost 0 bases and 5 bases, there was a span of 10 bases. Germline values: CDR1 SQVTM, CDR2 ANQGSEA.

The chain carries TRBV2 and TRBJ2-7; 8 bases map to TRBD2. Unmatched junction bases numbered 11, after V lost 6 bases and J lost 4 bases. The CDR3 runs to 15 residues. Germline V gives CDR1 SNHLY, CDR2 FYNNEI. CDR3 residues: CASRETGLEAYEQYF. For the CDR3, the DNA is TGTGCCAGCAGGGAGACGGGACTAGAGGCATACGAGCAGTACTTC.

The chain employs TRBV7-2 and TRBJ2-5, with D uncertain. Trimming shortened V by 0 bases and J by 7 bases, and 9 bases separated the two germline ends. CDR3 length: 13 amino acids. Looked up from germline, CDR1 is SGHTA and CDR2 is FQGNSA. CDR3 coding DNA: TGTGCCAGCAGCTTAGCGCACGAAGCGACCCAGTACTTC. This encodes CASSLAHEATQYF.

The CDR3 nucleotides read TGTGCCAGCAGTCCTCTCCGGGGCTCAGACACCATATATTTT. This codes for CASSPLRGSDTIYF. The chain is built from TRBV28 and TRBJ1-3; D may be TRBD1 (5 bases). The V gene's germline CDR1 is MDHEN and CDR2 SYDVKM. V lost 5 bases, J lost 8 bases, and 16 bases lay in between. The CDR3 covers 14 residues.